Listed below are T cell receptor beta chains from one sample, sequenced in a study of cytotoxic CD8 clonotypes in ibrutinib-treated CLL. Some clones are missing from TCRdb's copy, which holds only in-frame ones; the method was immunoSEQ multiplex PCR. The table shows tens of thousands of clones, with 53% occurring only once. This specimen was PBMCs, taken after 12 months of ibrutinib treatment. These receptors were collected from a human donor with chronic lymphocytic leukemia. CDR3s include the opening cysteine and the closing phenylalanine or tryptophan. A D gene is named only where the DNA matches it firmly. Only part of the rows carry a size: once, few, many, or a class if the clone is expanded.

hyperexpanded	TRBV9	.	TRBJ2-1	CASSPDVVNEQFF	TGTGCCAGCAGCCCAGATGTTGTGAATGAGCAGTTCTTC
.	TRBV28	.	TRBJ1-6	CASRDGGYNSPLHF	TGTGCCAGCAGAGACGGCGGATATAATTCACCCCTCCACTTT
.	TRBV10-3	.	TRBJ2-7	CASGTAEVYEQYF	TGTGCCAGCGGGACAGCTGAGGTATACGAGCAGTACTTC
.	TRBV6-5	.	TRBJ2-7	CASSYSIWGVGYEQYF	TGTGCCAGCAGTTACTCCATTTGGGGGGTGGGCTACGAGCAGTACTTC
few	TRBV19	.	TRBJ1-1	CASRDTNTEAFF	TGTGCCAGTAGGGACACGAACACTGAAGCTTTCTTT
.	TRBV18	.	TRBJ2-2	CASSPGSSLNTGELFF	TGTGCCAGCTCACCAGGATCTAGCCTTAACACCGGGGAGCTGTTTTTT
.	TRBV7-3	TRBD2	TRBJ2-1	CASSPSGRPVNEQFF	TGTGCCAGCAGCCCCAGCGGGAGGCCTGTCAATGAGCAGTTCTTC
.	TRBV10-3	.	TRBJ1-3	CAISQKGVSYSGNTIYF	TGTGCCATCAGCCAAAAAGGGGTCAGCTACTCTGGAAACACCATATATTTT
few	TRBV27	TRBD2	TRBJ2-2	CASSLREETGELFF	TGTGCCAGCAGTTTGCGGGAGGAGACCGGGGAGCTGTTTTTT
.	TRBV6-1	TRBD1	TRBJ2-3	CASSETGGLTDTQYF	TGTGCCAGCAGTGAGACAGGGGGGCTCACAGATACGCAGTATTTT
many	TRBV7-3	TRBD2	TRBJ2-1	CASSFTAGGINEQFF	TGTGCCAGCAGCTTTACAGCGGGAGGAATCAATGAGCAGTTCTTC
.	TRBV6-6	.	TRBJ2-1	CASSYPLGAGYNEQFF	TGTGCCAGCAGTTACCCCCTCGGCGCGGGCTACAATGAGCAGTTCTTC
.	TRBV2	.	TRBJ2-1	CASSWEDYNEQFF	TGTGCCAGCAGTTGGGAGGACTACAATGAGCAGTTCTTC
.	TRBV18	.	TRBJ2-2	CASSPSGGNPTGELFF	TGTGCCAGCTCACCATCCGGGGGAAACCCCACCGGGGAGCTGTTTTTT
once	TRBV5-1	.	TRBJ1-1	CASSKGQENTEAFF	TGCGCCAGCAGCAAAGGACAAGAGAACACTGAAGCTTTCTTT
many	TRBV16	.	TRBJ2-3	CASSQATTDTQYF	TGTGCCAGCAGCCAAGCGACGACAGATACGCAGTATTTT
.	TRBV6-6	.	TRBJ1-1	CASSYSMTGSAGTFF	TGTGCCAGCAGTTACTCGATGACAGGATCAGCGGGAACTTTCTTT
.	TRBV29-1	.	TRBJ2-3	CSVRTLTSTDTQYF	TGCAGCGTACGGACGTTGACTAGCACAGATACGCAGTATTTT
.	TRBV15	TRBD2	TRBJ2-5	CATSRNLAGQETQYF	TGTGCCACCAGCAGAAACCTAGCGGGGCAAGAGACCCAGTACTTC
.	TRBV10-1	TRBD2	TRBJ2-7	CASTKGGPGGEQYF	TGCGCCAGCACGAAAGGAGGGCCGGGAGGGGAGCAGTACTTC
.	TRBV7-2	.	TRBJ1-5	CASTDPTGRQPQHF	TGTGCCAGCACCGACCCCACAGGGCGGCAGCCCCAGCATTTT
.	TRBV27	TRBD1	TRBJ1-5	CASSLQGGQQPQHF	TGTGCCAGCAGTTTGCAAGGGGGCCAACAGCCCCAGCATTTT
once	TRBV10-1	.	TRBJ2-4	CASSDRTLRVQYF	TGCGCCAGCAGTGACCGGACCCTAAGAGTTCAGTACTTC
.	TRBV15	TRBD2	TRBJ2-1	CATSRVGTTTYNEQFF	TGTGCCACCAGCAGAGTGGGGACTACCACCTACAATGAGCAGTTCTTC
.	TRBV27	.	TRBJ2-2	CASSFFGGTGELFF	TGTGCCAGCAGTTTCTTCGGTGGCACCGGGGAGCTGTTTTTT
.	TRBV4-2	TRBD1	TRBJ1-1	CASSQDYGDRKAFF	TGTGCCAGCAGCCAAGATTACGGGGACAGGAAAGCTTTCTTT
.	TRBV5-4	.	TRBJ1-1	CASSLGQHMNTEAFF	TGTGCCAGCAGCTTGGGACAGCACATGAACACTGAAGCTTTCTTT
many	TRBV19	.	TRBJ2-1	CASTPLGGGLNNEQFF	TGTGCCAGTACACCCCTTGGCGGAGGCCTCAACAATGAGCAGTTCTTC
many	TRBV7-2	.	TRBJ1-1	CASSLAAETEAFF	TGTGCCAGCAGCTTAGCGGCCGAGACTGAAGCTTTCTTT
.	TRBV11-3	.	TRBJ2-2	CASSYLSAGELFF	TGTGCCAGCAGCTATCTGAGCGCCGGGGAGCTGTTTTTT
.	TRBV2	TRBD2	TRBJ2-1	CASFGTSGENEQFF	TGTGCCAGCTTTGGGACTAGCGGGGAAAATGAGCAGTTCTTC
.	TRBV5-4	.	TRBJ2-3	CASSLGWDRTDTQYF	TGTGCCAGCAGCTTGGGGTGGGATAGGACAGATACGCAGTATTTT
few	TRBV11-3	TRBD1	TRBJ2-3	CASSNKIGTGVTDTQYF	TGTGCCAGCAGCAACAAGATCGGGACAGGGGTCACAGATACGCAGTATTTT
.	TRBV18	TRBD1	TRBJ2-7	CASSPQGVVSYEQYF	TGTGCCAGCTCACCCCAGGGGGTTGTCTCCTACGAGCAGTACTTC
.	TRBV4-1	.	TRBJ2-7	CASSQYGGTSSSYEQYF	TGCGCCAGCAGCCAATACGGTGGTACCTCGAGCTCCTACGAGCAGTACTTC
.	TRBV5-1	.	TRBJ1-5	CASSLDGGLTGQPQHF	TGCGCCAGCAGCTTGGATGGGGGGCTTACCGGCCAGCCCCAGCATTTT
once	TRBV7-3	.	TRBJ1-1	CASSLGGNFGEAFF	TGTGCCAGCAGCTTAGGAGGTAACTTTGGTGAAGCTTTCTTT
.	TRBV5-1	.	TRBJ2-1	CASSLGGDEQFF	TGCGCCAGCAGCTTGGGGGGAGATGAGCAGTTCTTC
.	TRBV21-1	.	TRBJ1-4	CASSGPTGLNEKLFF	TGTGCCAGCAGCGGCCCGACAGGGCTTAATGAAAAACTGTTTTTT
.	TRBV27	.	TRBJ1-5	CASSSSSGRSNQPQHF	TGTGCCAGCAGTTCCAGCTCGGGGAGAAGCAATCAGCCCCAGCATTTT
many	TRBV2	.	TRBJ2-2	CASGGHPNTGELFF	TGTGCCAGTGGCGGGCACCCGAACACCGGGGAGCTGTTTTTT
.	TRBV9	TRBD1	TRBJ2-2	CASSVTPRTGKGSHGELFF	TGTGCCAGCAGCGTAACCCCCAGGACAGGGAAAGGGTCACACGGGGAGCTGTTTTTT
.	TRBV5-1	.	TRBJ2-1	CASSLEVTYNDKQFF	TGCGCCAGCAGCTTGGAAGTTACGTACAATGATAAGCAGTTCTTC
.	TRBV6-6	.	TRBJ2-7	CASTQGYYEQYF	TGTGCCAGTACCCAGGGCTACTACGAGCAGTACTTC
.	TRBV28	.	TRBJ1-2	CASSLDVELNYGYTF	TGTGCCAGCAGTTTGGACGTGGAGTTAAACTATGGCTACACCTTC
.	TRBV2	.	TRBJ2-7	CASKKERSSYEQYF	TGTGCCAGCAAGAAAGAAAGGAGCTCCTACGAGCAGTACTTC
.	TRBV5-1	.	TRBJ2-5	CASSLIQGDASETQYF	TGCGCCAGCAGCTTGATTCAGGGAGATGCGAGCGAGACCCAGTACTTC
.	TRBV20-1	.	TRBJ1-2	CSAPQSGYTF	TGCAGTGCCCCTCAGAGCGGCTACACCTTC